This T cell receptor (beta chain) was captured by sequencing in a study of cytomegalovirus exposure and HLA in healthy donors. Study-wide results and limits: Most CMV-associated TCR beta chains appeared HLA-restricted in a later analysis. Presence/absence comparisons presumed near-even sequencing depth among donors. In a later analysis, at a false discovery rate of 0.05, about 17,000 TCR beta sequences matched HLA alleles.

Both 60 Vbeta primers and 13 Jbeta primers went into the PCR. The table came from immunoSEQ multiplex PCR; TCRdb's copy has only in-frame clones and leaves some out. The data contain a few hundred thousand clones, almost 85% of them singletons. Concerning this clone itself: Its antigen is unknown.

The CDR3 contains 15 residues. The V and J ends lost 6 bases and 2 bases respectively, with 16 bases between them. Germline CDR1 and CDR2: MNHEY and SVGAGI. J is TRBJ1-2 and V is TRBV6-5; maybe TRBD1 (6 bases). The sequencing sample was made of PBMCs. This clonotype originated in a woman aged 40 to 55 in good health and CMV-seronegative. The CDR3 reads CASSHPTGGNYGYTF. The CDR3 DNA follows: TGTGCCAGCAGCCACCCGACAGGAGGCAACTATGGCTACACCTTC.